This T cell receptor (beta chain) was identified in a study of Ad26.COV2.S vaccination and SARS-CoV-2 variants. Whole-study context: The study gave Ad26.COV2.S intramuscularly, once or twice 56 days apart. Study-level points and caveats: Breadth, reportedly substantial, characterized the spike-specific CD8+ and CD4+ T cell responses after vaccination.

Germline V gene lookup returns CDR1 SGHTA and CDR2 FQGNSA. The CDR3 has 16 residues. V shed 4 bases, J shed 7 bases, and the junction held 4 bases outside the gene matches. With regard to this clone: Its specificity is not known.

Treatment noted: roughly 19 received Ad26.COV2.S at low or high dose, single or two shots; several received placebo; per-sample allocation not given. Vaccine and placebo recipients were sampled on day 63 after the first injection. An adult of 18-55 years in Boston served as donor. The method was immunoSEQ multiplex PCR; TCRdb's version includes in-frame clones alone and lacks a portion of them. The profile shows around 320,000 clones, more than 70% of them singletons. This material consisted of peripheral blood, taken in a trial of Ad26.COV2.S vaccine versus placebo. The TCR originated in a person aged 18-60 years who received the Ad26.COV2.S COVID-19 vaccine or a placebo. This rearrangement joins TRBV7-2 to TRBJ2-1; 16 bases agree with TRBD2. DNA for the CDR3: TGTGCCAGCAGCTCGGGACTAGCGGGGGGGAAGAATGAGCAGTTCTTC. Residues: CASSSGLAGGKNEQFF.